This passage covers 7 T cell receptor beta chains from one sample sequenced in a study of T cell clonality in common variable immunodeficiency. Overall study findings and caveats: Reportedly, TCR beta sequences from common variable immunodeficiency showed fewer deletions and N-nucleotide insertions.

Their recognized antigens are unknown. Assay: immunoSEQ multiplex PCR; the TCRdb copy retains only in-frame clones and omits some. The profile covers 16,000 or so clones, none occurring a single time. The sequenced material came from peripheral blood mononuclear cells. These TCRs come from a human donor with common variable immunodeficiency.

A few counts support this clone. The observed sequence ends 3 residues before the CDR3 terminus, with the missing tail filled in from the germline J gene. The V gene is TRBV30, the J gene TRBJ2-7; 13 positions agree with TRBD2. CDR1 is GTSNPN, CDR2 SVGIG, per germline (reference sequence). V was pared by 5 bases and J by 3 bases, with 7 bases of the junction left unmatched. The CDR3 length is 15 residues. The DNA read from the CDR3 is TGTGCCTGGGCCCCAAGGACTAGCGGGGGCTACGAG. It codes for CAWAPRTSGGYE. The complete CDR3 reads CAWAPRTSGGYEQYF.

Only a few counts were recorded for this clone. From the germline J gene comes the end of the CDR3, since the read stops 3 residues before it. The chain carries TRBV19 and TRBJ1-6, with 8 bases identical to TRBD1. Germline CDR1 and CDR2: LNHDA and SQIVND (reference sequence). Trimming at V came to 7 bases and at J to 6 bases, leaving 8 bases not matched to a gene. The CDR3 contains 15 residues. CDR3 in amino acids: CASKTTGALNSPLHF. The CDR3 DNA, read in part, is TGTGCCAGTAAAACGACAGGGGCCCTTAATTCACCC.

Concerning this clone: Read sequence stops 3 residues before the CDR3 end, and the germline J gene provides the missing end. The gene calls are TRBV6-1 and TRBJ1-2; TRBD1 aligns across 11 bases. Germline V CDR1 and CDR2: MNHNS, SASEGT. This CDR3 has 18 amino acids. J gave up 0 bases and V 2 bases, and 8 bases lay outside the gene matches. The covered CDR3 bases are TGTGCCAGCAGTGAACGCTTTCGGGGACAGGGGGCTAACTATGGC. Translated, it gives CASSERFRGQGANYG. The full-length CDR3 reads as CASSERFRGQGANYGYTF.

CDR3 loop: CASTLGLAGGFTDTQYF. The sequenced CDR3 bases are TGTGCCAGTACCCTCGGGCTAGCGGGGGGGTTCACAGATACG. V and J are TRBV19 and TRBJ2-3; TRBD2 aligns across 12 bases. From the germline J gene comes the end of the CDR3, since the read stops 3 residues before it. This CDR3 region has 17 residues. Germline values: CDR1 LNHDA, CDR2 SQIVND (reference sequence). Trimming removed 7 bases from V and 2 bases from J; junction bases left unmatched: 10.

This clone was seen a handful of times. An end of the junction differs from the germline gene, which may be a read error. The read ends 3 residues shy of where the CDR3 ends; the end is completed using the germline J gene. The chain is built from TRBV7-7 and TRBJ2-2; D uncertain. CDR1 and CDR2 (germline): SSHAT, FNYEAQ (reference sequence). The CDR3 has 12 residues. The part of the CDR3 DNA that was read is TGTGCTAGCAGATCCCAGTACGGGGAG. Its protein is CASRSQYGE. The entire CDR3 reads CASRSQYGELFF.

This clone was seen a handful of times. With the read ending 3 residues before the CDR3 end, the germline J gene is used to fill in that end. The V gene is TRBV2, the J gene TRBJ2-7, with D hard to call. This CDR3 comprises 11 residues. V lost 8 bases, J lost 3 bases, and 8 bases lay in between. Germline V lookup: CDR1 SNHLY, CDR2 FYNNEI. The part of the CDR3 DNA that was read is TGTGCCAGCTTGAACTTCTACGAG. Translating gives CASLNFYE. The CDR3 in its entirety is CASLNFYEQYF.

Worth noting for this clone: The read ends 3 residues before the CDR3 terminus; that terminus is restored from the germline J gene. The J gene is TRBJ2-7, the V gene TRBV18; D is uncertain. CDR1 is KGHSH and CDR2 is LQKENI in the germline V gene. The CDR3 is 15 amino acids. V gave up 0 bases and J gave up 0 bases, with 9 bases separating them. The CDR3 region is CASSPPAPSSYEQYF. The sequenced CDR3 bases are TGTGCCAGCTCACCACCGGCCCCCAGCTCCTACGAG.